A single sample is the source of the 2 T cell receptor beta chains below, sequenced in a study of T cells generated in artificial thymic organoids. These receptors are not linked to any known antigen. Organoids aggregated human HSPCs with DLL1-transduced murine MS5 stromal cells. Organoids were seeded with FACS-purified CD34+CD3- stem and progenitor cells depleted of residual T cells. Semi-nested PCR with reverse primers in the TRAC or TRBC constant regions amplified each chain separately. MiXCR was run by TCRdb on the 5' RACE reads, yielding one entry per CDR3 protein. The sample lists some 5,100 distinct CDR3 sequences, approximately 26% occurring once. Sequenced input: naive CD8+ T cells grown in artificial thymic organoids from cord blood stem and progenitor cells. Subset reported: CD3+TCRalphabeta+CD8SP T cells; for blood, CD45RO-CCR7+ naive CD8+ T cells. All receptors come from a human donor who gave cord blood stem cells for thymic organoid culture, a cardiac surgery patient who gave postnatal thymus, or a blood donor (not recorded which).

This clonotype was counted many times. This chain connects TRBV6-5 to TRBJ2-7; TRBD2 is a possible D gene (5 bases). Germline V lookup: CDR1 MNHEY, CDR2 SVGAGI. Trimming shortened V by 3 bases and J by 0 bases, and 9 bases separated the two germline ends. This CDR3 comprises 14 residues. CDR3 sequence reads: CASSYGGCSYEQYF. Written as DNA, the CDR3 is TGTGCCAGCAGTTATGGAGGCTGCTCCTACGAGCAGTACTTC.

This clonotype is labeled as medium-sized. This chain connects TRBV12-3 or TRBV12-4 to TRBJ2-2; D not resolved. The ends were cut back, 2 bases at V and 0 bases at J, with 7 bases in the middle. The CDR3 is 15 residues long. DNA for the CDR3: TGTGCCAGCAGTTTAAGGTGCGCGAACACCGGGGAGCTGTTTTTT. Amino acid sequence: CASSLRCANTGELFF.